This T cell receptor beta chain is drawn from a study of T cell repertoires in cytomegalovirus infection (dated by TCRdb to between 2018 and 2020). About the study as a whole: Because public TCR beta signatures pointed to carriage of CMV infection together with the matching HLA type, the HLA type of each donor mattered for the analysis. What the work shows at the level of the full study, not this receptor alone: Cumulative frequency of public TCR beta family members discriminated carriers of CMV infection plus the relevant HLA type in this cohort and an independent approximately 370-donor cohort. The ex vivo response was dominated by HLA-C-restricted CMV-specific TCR beta clonotypes, and the single most frequent clonotype in two of eight donors was supplied by these HLA-C-restricted clonotypes.

Including the terminal cysteine and phenylalanine, the CDR3 comprises 18 residues. CDR3 DNA is the only sequence kept; it has 54 bases, read in frame from the first base. The germline V gene gives CDR1 as SGHTA and CDR2 as FQGNSA. V and J lose 6 bases and 4 bases, and a span of 22 bases separates them. Sequencing was performed on an Illumina HiSeq 1500. TCRdb took the public reads, trimmed them with fastp at Q25, ran MiXCR for clone calling and kept in-frame beta chains. A single entry per CDR3 protein holds the most common genes and DNA from its merged rows. The sample includes tens of thousands of distinct CDR3 sequences, with about 22% observed a single time. Of the sample, roughly 80% is held by the ten largest clones. This clonotype was detected a few times. Its specific antigen is unknown. One base away there is no much larger clone; base qualities are not given.

The sequence joins TRBV7-2 to TRBJ2-6; the D assignment is uncertain and may be TRBD1 or TRBD2, with 5 bases supporting each. This sequence was found in a human donor in good health (CMV status not recorded). Some clones in this sample may be carry-over from other donors' samples. The specimen sequenced was PBMCs, sequenced either directly or after in vitro stimulation (not recorded which). The CDR3 amino acid sequence is: CASSARRDRRLGANVLTF. DNA sequence: TGTGCCAGCAGTGCTCGCCGGGACCGCCGTTTGGGGGCCAACGTCCTGACTTTC.